This entry concerns a single T cell receptor beta chain. What it binds is unknown. The data stem from a study of T cell repertoires in cytomegalovirus infection. At the level of the study: HLA-B-restricted CMV epitopes that are well studied were used alongside recently identified HLA-C-restricted ones. CMV infection together with matching HLA type was indicated by public TCR beta signatures.

From the reads, TCRdb called clonotypes with MiXCR, one entry per CDR3 protein. The data show about 63,000 distinct CDR3 sequences, with 20% to 25% seen just once and under 85% held by the top ten. Study-wide results and limits: Clonotypes of TCR beta that were HLA-C-restricted and CMV-specific dominated the ex vivo response.

This CDR3 comprises 13 residues. V shed 6 bases and J shed 4 bases, with 12 bases lying between them. The chain joins TRBV12-3 or TRBV12-4 to TRBJ1-1; D is unresolved. The sample consisted of CD8+ T cells from cultured PBMCs, taken from culture after CMV antigen stimulation. This clonotype was sampled from a human donor in good health (CMV status not recorded). Some clones in this sample may be carry-over from other donors' samples. The CDR3, as DNA: TGTGCCAGCAGAATTGGAGTGCCCACTGAAGCTTTCTTT. Translating gives CASRIGVPTEAFF.